The entry that follows covers one T cell receptor (beta chain) sequence. What it recognizes is unknown. Germline trimming cut 2 bases from V and 5 bases from J; bases unmatched to any gene: 6. The CDR3 length is 16 residues. CDR1 and CDR2 from the germline V gene are MNHEY and SMNVEV (reference sequence). Isolated PBMCs totaled at least 6.5 million in each sample. Per sample, at least 5 micrograms of total RNA were extracted. With a J-beta primer mix and a sample-barcoded 5' primer, a second PCR ran about 7 to 12 cycles. Each cDNA molecule carried a tag from a template-switch adaptor that contained 12 random nucleotides. TCRdb analysed the 5' RACE reads with MiXCR anew, one entry per CDR3 protein. Counted here are about 1.4 million distinct CDR3 sequences, roughly 64% occurring once; the ten biggest clones make up over 6.5%. This entry is derived from a study of blood T cells in healthy people across ages.

Whole-study results and caveats: Long-lived donors had more naive CD4+ cells and higher diversity than aged donors.

The V and J genes are TRBV27 and TRBJ2-1; 10 bases match TRBD2. The sequenced material came from blood. This clonotype was sampled from a man aged 18 to 29 in good health. In nucleotides, the CDR3 is TGTGCCAGCAGTTTAACTACTAGCGGGGCGAACAATGAGCAGTTCTTC. This gives the protein CASSLTTSGANNEQFF.